The 18 T cell receptor beta chains presented below share a single source sample, sequenced in a study of shared clonotypes between healthy human individuals. TCRdb's table, derived via immunoSEQ multiplex PCR, lists solely in-frame clones and lacks some. In the table there are 2 million to 3 million clones, approximately 94% of which are singletons. The sample was naive CD4+ T cells from PBMCs. The sample's subset: CD45RA+ positively selected. The receptor source for this set is a man aged 18 to 35 in good health. Some clones in this sample may be carry-over from other donors' samples.

This chain connects TRBV28 to TRBJ2-5; TRBD2 matches 13 bases. CDR3 length: 18 residues. Per germline, CDR1 MDHEN and CDR2 SYDVKM. V gave up 6 bases and J gave up 7 bases; unmatched junction bases: 17. In DNA, the CDR3 is TGTGCCAGCAGCTCGACTAGCGGGAGGCCCTGGAGGATGGGGACCCAGTACTTC. This translates into CASSSTSGRPWRMGTQYF.

On this clone: Other DNA sequences in the sample encode the same CDR3. The CDR3 loop is CASSISPDTQYF. The DNA of the CDR3 is TGTGCCAGTAGTATATCGCCTGATACGCAGTATTTT. The gene calls are TRBV19 and TRBJ2-3; no definite D call. Trimming removed 2 bases at V and 6 bases at J, with 6 bases between. The CDR3 sequence is 12 residues long. The germline CDR1 and CDR2 sequences are LNHDA and SQIVND (reference sequence).

The rearrangement links TRBV28 to TRBJ1-1; 12 bases align to TRBD1. The J segment lost 4 bases and the V segment lost 2 bases, leaving 11 bases of the junction unmatched. This CDR3 contains 18 residues. Per germline, CDR1 MDHEN and CDR2 SYDVKM. The CDR3 loop reads CASSLQGTGGAWTTEAFF. CDR3 in DNA: TGTGCCAGCAGTTTACAAGGGACAGGGGGCGCTTGGACCACTGAAGCTTTCTTT.

The chain uses TRBV28 and TRBJ1-1, with TRBD1 matching 11 bases. In germline, CDR1 is MDHEN, CDR2 SYDVKM. The CDR3 consists of 15 residues. Trimming removed 6 bases from V and 4 bases from J; junction bases left unmatched: 7. In nucleotides, the CDR3 is TGTGCCAGCAGATTAGCCGGGACAGGGGGCACTGAAGCTTTCTTT. Protein product: CASRLAGTGGTEAFF.

J is TRBJ2-7 and V is TRBV7-8; perhaps TRBD1 as D (6 bases). Between the trimmed V and J ends, which lost 1 base and 3 bases, there was a span of 28 bases. The CDR3 loop spans 20 amino acids. CDR1 is SGHVS and CDR2 is FQNEAQ in the germline V gene. CDR3 sequence (DNA): TGTGCCAGCAGCTTAGTGGGACAACATACCGGTCGTCCGGGAAACTACGAGCAGTACTTC. It specifies CASSLVGQHTGRPGNYEQYF.

This chain joins TRBV4-3 and TRBJ1-6, with D maybe TRBD1 (5 bases). This CDR3 spans 14 amino acids. Germline V gene data show CDR1 as LGHNA and CDR2 as YSLEER. Trimming took off 0 bases at V and 9 bases at J, with 9 bases between the two ends. Written as DNA, the CDR3 is TGCGCCAGCAGCCAAGACCAGGGTCGTTCACCCCTCCACTTT. Translated: CASSQDQGRSPLHF.

This chain uses TRBV9 with TRBJ2-1, with 12 bases that match TRBD2. Unmatched junction bases numbered 0, after V lost 7 bases and J lost 4 bases. Germline assignment: CDR1 SGDLS and CDR2 YYNGEE. The CDR3 totals 13 residues. The CDR3 region is CASGTSGYNEQFF. Written as DNA, the CDR3 is TGTGCCAGCGGGACTAGCGGGTACAATGAGCAGTTCTTC.

The genes are TRBV5-1 and TRBJ2-2, with D hard to call. The V gene lost 7 bases and the J gene lost 4 bases, with 11 bases spanning the gap. The germline V gene has CDR1 SGHRS and CDR2 YFSETQ. The CDR3 runs 13 residues. Here the CDR3 reads CASRLGFTGELFF. For the CDR3, the DNA is TGCGCCAGCCGTTTAGGGTTCACCGGGGAGCTGTTTTTT.

This sequence joins TRBV27 and TRBJ2-7; D is possibly TRBD1 or TRBD2 (5 bases each). V was cut by 2 bases and J by 0 bases, with 14 bases left in between. The CDR3 loop spans 16 amino acids. Germline values: CDR1 MNHEY, CDR2 SMNVEV (reference sequence). The CDR3 DNA is TGTGCCAGCAGTTTAATCGGGACGTTCAGCTCCTACGAGCAGTACTTC. This codes for CASSLIGTFSSYEQYF.

The rearrangement joins TRBV28 to TRBJ2-5, with unresolved D. The end of the DNA is better explained by TRBJ2-7, so the J call may be wrong. The CDR3 sequence is 15 residues long. Germline values: CDR1 MDHEN, CDR2 SYDVKM. The CDR3 loop reads CASRSTGILWYEQYF. The DNA of the CDR3 is TGTGCCAGCAGATCGACCGGAATTCTGTGGTACGAGCAGTACTTC.

The chain employs TRBV7-3 and TRBJ2-1; 9 bases agree with TRBD2. This CDR3 has 14 residues. CDR1 and CDR2 (germline): SGHTA, FQGTGA. With V trimmed by 2 bases and J by 8 bases, 4 bases remained unmatched. The CDR3 region has the DNA TGTGCCAGCAGCTTACTAGCGGGAACGGATGAGCAGTTCTTC. Its protein product is CASSLLAGTDEQFF.

V is TRBV6-6 and J is TRBJ1-5; weak D call: TRBD1 (6 bases). Germline V gene data show CDR1 as MNHNY and CDR2 as SVGAGI (reference sequence). V lost 7 bases and J lost 3, with 16 bases in between. The CDR3 is 15 residues long. The CDR3 DNA sequence: TGTGCCAGCACTTGGGGGGGGCAACACAATCAGCCCCAGCATTTT. Translated, it gives CASTWGGQHNQPQHF.

This clone occurred once. The chain employs TRBV28 and TRBJ2-7, with no clear D. The V end lost 7 bases, the J end lost 7 bases, and 14 bases lay between the germline ends. The CDR3 spans 12 residues. Looked up from germline, CDR1 is MDHEN and CDR2 is SYDVKM. CDR3 in amino acids: CASTDPAEEQYF. In DNA, the CDR3 is TGTGCCAGCACAGACCCGGCGGAGGAGCAGTACTTC.

The chain combines TRBV30 with TRBJ2-1, with 13 bases aligning to TRBD2. Germline trimming cut 4 bases from V and 6 bases from J; bases unmatched to any gene: 6. The germline CDR1 and CDR2 sequences are GTSNPN and SVGIG (reference sequence). This CDR3 contains 15 residues. CDR3 sequence: CAWTTGLAGANEQFF. The DNA of the CDR3 is TGTGCCTGGACCACCGGACTAGCGGGAGCCAATGAGCAGTTCTTC.

The V gene is TRBV5-4, the J gene TRBJ2-3, with 13 positions matching TRBD2. This CDR3 comprises 17 residues. V shed 2 bases and J 3 bases; nucleotides not matched to a gene: 6. Germline lookup yields CDR1 SGHNT and CDR2 YYREEE (reference sequence). The CDR3 reads CASSLKLAGGPTDTQYF. The CDR3 DNA sequence: TGTGCCAGCAGCTTAAAACTAGCGGGAGGGCCGACAGATACGCAGTATTTT.

The J gene is TRBJ2-5, the V gene TRBV9; no definite D call. Matching the DNA end better, TRBJ2-7 makes the J call doubtful. Germline assignment: CDR1 SGDLS and CDR2 YYNGEE. The CDR3 is made up of 13 amino acids. CDR3 coding DNA: TGTGCCAGCAGCCTATTGGGGTATGGCGAGCAGTACTTC. This codes for CASSLLGYGEQYF.

The chain employs TRBV28 and TRBJ2-4; the match to TRBD2 covers 10 bases. CDR1 and CDR2 (germline): MDHEN, SYDVKM. V lost 9 bases and J lost 3; bases outside the gene matches: 11. The CDR3 spans 16 residues. The CDR3 DNA sequence: TGTGCCAGGACCGAGCGGGAGGGAAGGGGCAAAAACATTCAGTACTTC. Protein product: CARTEREGRGKNIQYF.

There are a few counts of this clone. Within the sample, other DNA sequences also encode this same CDR3. This chain connects TRBV5-1 to TRBJ2-1, with 11 bases matching TRBD2. Germline CDR1 is SGHRS and CDR2 is YFSETQ. The J segment lost 6 bases and the V segment lost 1 base, leaving 0 bases of the junction unmatched. The CDR3 has 14 residues. CDR3 DNA: TGCGCCAGCAGCTTGACTAGCGGGAGCAATGAGCAGTTCTTC. This gives the protein CASSLTSGSNEQFF.